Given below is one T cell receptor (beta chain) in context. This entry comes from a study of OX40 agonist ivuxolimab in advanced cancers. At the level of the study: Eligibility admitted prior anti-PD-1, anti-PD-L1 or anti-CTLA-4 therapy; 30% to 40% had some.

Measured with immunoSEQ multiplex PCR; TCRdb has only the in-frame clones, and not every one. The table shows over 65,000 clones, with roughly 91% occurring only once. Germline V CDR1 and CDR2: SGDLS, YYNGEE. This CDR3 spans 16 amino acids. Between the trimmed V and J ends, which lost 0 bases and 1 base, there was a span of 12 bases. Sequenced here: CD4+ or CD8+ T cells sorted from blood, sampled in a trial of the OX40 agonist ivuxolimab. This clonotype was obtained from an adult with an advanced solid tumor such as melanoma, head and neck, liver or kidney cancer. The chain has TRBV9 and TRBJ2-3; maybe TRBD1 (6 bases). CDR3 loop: CASSVASGAGTDTQYF. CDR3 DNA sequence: TGTGCCAGCAGCGTAGCTTCAGGGGCCGGCACAGATACGCAGTATTTT.